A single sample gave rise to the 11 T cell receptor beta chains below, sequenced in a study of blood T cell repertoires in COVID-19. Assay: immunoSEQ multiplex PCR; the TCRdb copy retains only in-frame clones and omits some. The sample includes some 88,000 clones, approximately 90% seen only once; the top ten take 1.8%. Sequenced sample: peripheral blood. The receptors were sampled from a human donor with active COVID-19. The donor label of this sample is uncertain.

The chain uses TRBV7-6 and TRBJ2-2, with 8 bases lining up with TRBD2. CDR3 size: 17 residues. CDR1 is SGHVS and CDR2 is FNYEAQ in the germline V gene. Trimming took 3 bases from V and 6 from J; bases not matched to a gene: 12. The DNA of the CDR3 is TGTGCCAGCAGCTTTGTAGCGGGGATGAGGGGCGCCGGGGAGCTGTTTTTT. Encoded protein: CASSFVAGMRGAGELFF.

The CDR3 DNA is TGCGCCAGCAGCAAACAGGGGGGCAACCAAGAGACCCAGTACTTC. It encodes CASSKQGGNQETQYF. The chain has TRBV5-1 and TRBJ2-5; 8 bases are shared with TRBD1. After removal of 4 bases from V and 0 bases from J, the junction contained 5 bases not matched to a gene. The CDR3 contains 15 residues. CDR1 and CDR2 (germline): SGHRS, YFSETQ.

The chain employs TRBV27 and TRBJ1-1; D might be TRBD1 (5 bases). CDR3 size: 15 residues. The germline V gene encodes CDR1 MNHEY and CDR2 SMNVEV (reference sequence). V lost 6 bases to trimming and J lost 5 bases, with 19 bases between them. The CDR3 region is CASRVGAGQGTEAFF. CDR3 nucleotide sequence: TGTGCCAGCAGGGTAGGGGCAGGGCAGGGTACTGAAGCTTTCTTT.

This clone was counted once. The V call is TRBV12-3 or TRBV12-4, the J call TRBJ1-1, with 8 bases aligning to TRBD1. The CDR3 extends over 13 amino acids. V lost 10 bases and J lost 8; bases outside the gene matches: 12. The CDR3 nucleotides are TGTGCCACAACTTTGAGGGCAGGGGGCGAAGCTTTCTTT. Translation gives CATTLRAGGEAFF.

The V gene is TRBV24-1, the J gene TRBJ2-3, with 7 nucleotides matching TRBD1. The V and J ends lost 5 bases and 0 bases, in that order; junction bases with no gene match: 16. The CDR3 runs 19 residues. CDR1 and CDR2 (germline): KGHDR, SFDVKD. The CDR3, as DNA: TGTGCCACCAGTGGTAGTTCGGGACAGCCCCTGACTAGCACAGATACGCAGTATTTT. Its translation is CATSGSSGQPLTSTDTQYF.

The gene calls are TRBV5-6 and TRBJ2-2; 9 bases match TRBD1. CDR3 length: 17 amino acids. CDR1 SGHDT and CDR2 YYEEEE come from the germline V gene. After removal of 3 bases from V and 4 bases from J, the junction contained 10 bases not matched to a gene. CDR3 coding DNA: TGTGCCAGCAGCTCCCAGTGGGGGACAGGGTTCACCGGGGAGCTGTTTTTT. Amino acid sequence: CASSSQWGTGFTGELFF.

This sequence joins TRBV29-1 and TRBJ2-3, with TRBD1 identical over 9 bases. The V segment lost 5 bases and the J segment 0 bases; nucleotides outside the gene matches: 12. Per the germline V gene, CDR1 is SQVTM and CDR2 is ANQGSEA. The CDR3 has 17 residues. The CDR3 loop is CSVLDRGLLASTDTQYF. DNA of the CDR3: TGCAGCGTTTTGGACAGGGGCCTGCTGGCTAGCACAGATACGCAGTATTTT.

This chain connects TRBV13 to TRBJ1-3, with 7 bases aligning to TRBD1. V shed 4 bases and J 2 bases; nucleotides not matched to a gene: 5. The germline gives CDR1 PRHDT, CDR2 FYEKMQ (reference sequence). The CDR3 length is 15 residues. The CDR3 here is CASSYNQGAGNTIYF. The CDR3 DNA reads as TGTGCCAGCAGCTATAATCAGGGGGCTGGAAACACCATATATTTT.

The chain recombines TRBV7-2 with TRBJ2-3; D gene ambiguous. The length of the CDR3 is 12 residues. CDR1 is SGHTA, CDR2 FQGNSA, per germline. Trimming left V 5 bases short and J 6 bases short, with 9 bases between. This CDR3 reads CASSPPSDTQYF. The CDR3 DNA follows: TGTGCCAGCAGCCCCCCCTCCGATACGCAGTATTTT.

The CDR3 DNA follows: TGTGCCAGCAGTTCGGCAGGGGGAGACACCATATATTTT. Protein: CASSSAGGDTIYF. The V call is TRBV28, the J call TRBJ1-3; 7 positions match TRBD1. The CDR3 loop spans 13 amino acids. V trimming: 4 bases; J trimming: 8 bases; junction bases outside the gene matches: 5. Germline assignment: CDR1 MDHEN and CDR2 SYDVKM.

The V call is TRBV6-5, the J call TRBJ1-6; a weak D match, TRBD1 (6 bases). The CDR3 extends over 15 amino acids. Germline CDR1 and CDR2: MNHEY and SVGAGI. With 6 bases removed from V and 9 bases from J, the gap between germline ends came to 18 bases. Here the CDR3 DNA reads TGTGCCAGCAGCCCCGGACAGATTGCTCGTTCACCCCTCCACTTT. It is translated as CASSPGQIARSPLHF.